This passage covers 16 T cell receptor beta chains from one sample sequenced in a study of T cell repertoires in cytomegalovirus infection. No antigen has been assigned to these receptors. MiXCR, run by TCRdb on the reads, gives a single entry per CDR3 protein. The sample consists of about 570,000 distinct CDR3 sequences, around two fifths of them appearing once. The sequencing used cultured PBMCs, collected from culture after CMV antigen stimulation. Receptor source: a human donor in good health (CMV status not recorded). Some clones in this sample may be carry-over from other donors' samples.

The chain is built from TRBV12-5 and TRBJ2-1; 8 bases align to TRBD1. The CDR3 sequence is 15 residues long. The V gene end was trimmed by 3 bases and the J gene end by 5 bases; junction bases not matched to a gene: 6. Germline V gene lookup returns CDR1 LGHNT and CDR2 FRNRAP. The CDR3 sequence is CASGFRGRLDNEQFF. For the CDR3, the DNA is TGTGCTAGTGGTTTCAGGGGGCGCCTGGACAATGAGCAGTTCTTC.

This clonotype was seen a handful of times. The rearrangement uses TRBV7-9 and TRBJ2-3, with TRBD2 matching over 7 bases. V was pared by 4 bases and J by 2 bases, with 6 bases of the junction left unmatched. The germline V gene has CDR1 SEHNR and CDR2 FQNEAQ (reference sequence). The CDR3 is made up of 15 amino acids. The CDR3 loop reads CASSWRSGSTDTQYF. CDR3 sequence (DNA): TGTGCCAGCAGCTGGCGTAGCGGGTCCACAGATACGCAGTATTTT. The whole variable domain, filled in from reference TRBV7-9 and TRBJ2-3, reads DTGVSQNPRHKITKRGQNVTFRCDPISEHNRLYWYRQTLGQGPEFLTYFQNEAQLEKSRLLSDRFSAERPKGSFSTLEIQRTEQGDSAMYLCASSWRSGSTDTQYFGPGTRLTVL.

In regard to this clonotype: The junction departs from the called germline gene at one end, perhaps through a read error. The genes are TRBV18 and TRBJ2-1; D may be TRBD1 (6 bases). The CDR3 sequence is 14 residues long. Per the germline V gene, CDR1 is KGHSH and CDR2 is LQKENI. Here the CDR3 DNA reads TGTGCCAGCTCCCCACCGACAGGTGGCCGTGAGCAGTTCTTC. As protein: CASSPPTGGREQFF.

The genes are TRBV11-3 and TRBJ2-7; maybe TRBD1 (5 bases). V was cut by 1 base and J by 2 bases, with 12 bases left in between. The CDR3 is 15 amino acids. Germline V gene lookup returns CDR1 SGHNT and CDR2 YENEEA. The CDR3 protein is CASSLVWAGTYEQYF. CDR3 in DNA: TGTGCCAGCAGCTTAGTCTGGGCAGGGACCTACGAGCAGTACTTC.

This chain connects TRBV10-2 to TRBJ2-7, with D perhaps TRBD1 (6 bases). The V gene's germline CDR1 is WSHSY and CDR2 SAAADI. V gave up 8 bases and J gave up 2 bases, with 13 bases separating them. CDR3 length: 13 amino acids. CDR3 DNA sequence: TGCGCCAGCGCCCAGGGGATCGCCTACGAGCAGTACTTC. Translating gives CASAQGIAYEQYF.

This clonotype has just a few counts. The chain links TRBV7-2 to TRBJ2-1; TRBD2 might be the D (5 bases). Germline V lookup: CDR1 SGHTA, CDR2 FQGNSA. The V and J ends lost 1 base and 5 bases respectively, with 12 bases between them. The CDR3 runs to 15 residues. This CDR3 reads CASSLGTSVDNEQFF. CDR3 bases: TGTGCCAGCAGCTTAGGTACTAGTGTGGACAATGAGCAGTTCTTC.

The chain links TRBV19 to TRBJ2-7; D is unresolved. V shed 3 bases and J shed 4 bases, with 16 bases lying between them. The CDR3 extends over 15 amino acids. CDR1 and CDR2 (germline): LNHDA, SQIVND (reference sequence). The CDR3, as DNA: TGTGCCAGTAGTATCGACTCCTCCGGCTCATACGAGCAGTACTTC. Protein sequence: CASSIDSSGSYEQYF.

V usage is TRBV11-2 and J usage is TRBJ2-7; D is undetermined. There are 13 residues in the CDR3. CDR1 SGHAT and CDR2 FQNNGV come from the germline V gene. V dropped 1 base and J dropped 6 bases, with 10 bases sitting between them. The CDR3 region is CASSLGPVPEQYF. CDR3 coding DNA: TGTGCCAGCAGCTTAGGGCCCGTGCCCGAGCAGTACTTC. Variable domain in full (rest from reference TRBV11-2 and TRBJ2-7): EAGVAQSPRYKIIEKRQSVAFWCNPISGHATLYWYQQILGQGPKLLIQFQNNGVVDDSQLPKDRFSAERLKGVDSTLKIQPAKLEDSAVYLCASSLGPVPEQYFGPGTRLTVT.

The chain uses TRBV19 and TRBJ2-1, with 7 bases fitting TRBD2. The CDR3 has 14 amino acids. V was clipped by 5 bases and J by 9 bases; unmatched bases: 10. Germline V gene data show CDR1 as LNHDA and CDR2 as SQIVND (reference sequence). CDR3 residues: CASSGLVVGFEQFF. As DNA, the CDR3 is TGTGCCAGTAGTGGACTAGTGGTTGGATTTGAGCAGTTCTTC.

This clonotype was seen a few times. The J gene is TRBJ2-3, the V gene TRBV2; no clear D gene. Germline-derived CDR1 and CDR2 are SNHLY and FYNNEI. CDR3 length equals 14 residues. Trimming left V 3 bases short and J 2 bases short, with 9 bases between. This chain's CDR3 is CASSEVEFTDTQYF. CDR3 nucleotides: TGTGCCAGCAGTGAGGTCGAATTCACAGATACGCAGTATTTT.

The genes are TRBV9 and TRBJ1-1; D gene uncertain. CDR1 and CDR2 (germline): SGDLS, YYNGEE. The germline V and J ends were trimmed by 1 base and 1 base, with 5 bases remaining between them. The CDR3 contains 13 residues. CDR3 DNA: TGTGCCAGCAGCGTACAGCAGAACACTGAAGCTTTCTTT. This encodes CASSVQQNTEAFF.

This clonotype was recorded a few times. The rearrangement uses TRBV20-1 and TRBJ2-7; TRBD2 is a possible D gene (7 bases). Germline V CDR1 and CDR2: DFQATT, SNEGSKA (reference sequence). The ends were cut back, 7 bases at V and 6 bases at J, with 22 bases in the middle. This CDR3 comprises 14 residues. CDR3 in amino acids: CSGGQEGGGSEQYF. The DNA of the CDR3 is TGCAGTGGGGGCCAAGAGGGAGGGGGGAGCGAGCAGTACTTC.

This clonotype has only a few counts. This chain joins TRBV6-1 and TRBJ2-2, with D hard to call. The CDR3 is 13 residues long. Germline assignment: CDR1 MNHNS and CDR2 SASEGT. V gave up 5 bases and J gave up 6 bases, with 10 bases separating them. CDR3 protein: CASSYNPPGELFF. The DNA of the CDR3 is TGTGCCAGCAGTTACAATCCCCCCGGGGAGCTGTTTTTT.

The genes are TRBV28 and TRBJ2-2; 8 nucleotides match TRBD2. J was trimmed by 10 bases and V by 0 bases; bases with no gene match: 10. The CDR3 extends over 16 amino acids. CDR1 is MDHEN and CDR2 is SYDVKM in the germline V gene. The CDR3 coding sequence is TGTGCCAGCAGTTTATGGAGCGGGGGCCGGAGGTTGGAGCTGTTTTTT. Amino acid sequence: CASSLWSGGRRLELFF.

This clonotype was seen repeatedly, ten times or more. The chain carries TRBV7-6 and TRBJ2-5, with 7 bases lining up with TRBD2. This CDR3 has 14 residues. Losses at the gene ends were 1 base for V and 1 base for J; bases not matched to a gene: 0. The germline gives CDR1 SGHVS, CDR2 FNYEAQ. The CDR3 DNA sequence: TGTGCCAGCAGCTTAGGGGGGGGCCAAGAGACCCAGTACTTC. Translating gives CASSLGGGQETQYF.

The CDR3 region has the DNA TGTGCCAGCAGCATTACAGGGGTCAAAGAGACCCAGTACTTC. Amino acids: CASSITGVKETQYF. The chain couples TRBV28 to TRBJ2-5, with 7 bases matching TRBD1. V lost 6 bases, J lost 3 bases, and 7 bases stayed unmatched. The CDR3 runs 14 residues. Germline values: CDR1 MDHEN, CDR2 SYDVKM.